This TCR beta chain was sequenced for a study of blood T cell repertoires in COVID-19 (dated by TCRdb to 2020 to 2021). Some background on the complete study: Samples covering the acute and convalescent phases of COVID-19 were provided by collaborators in the United States, Italy and Spain. The prospective study material was composed of cDNA or gDNA derived from T cells, B-cell-depleted T cells, or PBMCs. Deeply sampled blood TCRbeta repertoires from subjects exposed to, actively infected with, or recovered from COVID-19 were included in the dataset. A freely available public database, intended as a resource for researchers studying the immune response to SARS-CoV-2, is where the repertoires were released. The samples were drawn from the first 160 participants of the ongoing ImmuneRACE study and from about 1,200 subjects provided by 6 global collaborators. Nearly every sample came with metadata listing a de-identified subject ID, COVID-19 status, age in years and sex. Where HLA class I and class II types were available, the types were taken from metadata supplied by the sample provider, not from assay-based typing.

What the study reported, not specific to this receptor: How much clinical and demographic metadata was included differed by source and by participant, and the metadata was provided uncurated.

Another Seattle source contributed samples from volunteer blood donors who had recovered from COVID-19. Each collaborating institution followed its own protocols to collect whole blood in K2EDTA tubes. For TCRbeta analysis, collaborators shipped samples as frozen whole blood, isolated PBMCs, or DNA extracted from either of those sample types. The CDR3 numbers 14 residues from cysteine through phenylalanine. Only the CDR3 part of the read is kept: 42 bases, read in frame from the first base. CDR1 and CDR2, per the germline V gene (reference sequence), are SEHNR and FQNEAQ. The trim is 1 base for V and 5 bases for J, with a gap of 11 bases between the germline ends. TCRbeta CDR3 regions were amplified from genomic DNA using the immunoSEQ Assay, a bias-controlled multiplex PCR. Under the source paper's analysis protocol: Nucleated cell counts per sample were estimated from amplification of reference gene primers within the assay. Sequence reads were collapsed and filtered to measure the absolute abundance of every unique TCRbeta CDR3 rearrangement. For each sample, productive Simpson clonality was calculated as the square root of Simpson's diversity index across productive rearrangements. TCRdb holds this immuneACCESS table with in-frame rearrangements only. Some clones are missing; in checked studies, unresolved V genes explain under half, and the rest has no known cause. The DNA gave D and trimming, while V, J and clone size come from that table. Across this sample there are under 300,000 clones, with around 81% seen only once. The ten largest account for roughly 2% of the sample.

To note about this clone: The clone's antigen remains unknown. Qualities for individual bases were not recorded, and no much larger clone is one base off. The same CDR3 can be traced to other DNA sequences in this sample.

The chain is encoded by TRBV7-9 joined to TRBJ1-1, with a weak D call of TRBD1 (5 bases match). The origin of this receptor is a man aged 30-40 years who had recovered from COVID-19. The sequenced material came from peripheral blood. The CDR3 here reads CASSLGQGYTEAFF. The nucleotides read TGTGCCAGCAGCTTAGGGCAGGGATATACTGAAGCTTTCTTT.